Given below is one T cell receptor (beta chain) in context. Its specificity is not known. Sequenced with the Oncomine TCR Beta short-read assay was DNA taken from cultured CD4+ T cells. The genomic DNA was obtained from cultured CD4+ T cells by extraction with the QIAamp micro DNA kit. TCRdb processed the PCR reads anew with MiXCR; each CDR3 protein has one entry. The sample records 20,000 to 30,000 distinct CDR3 sequences, roughly 40% being singletons. The data belong to a study of vaccination and CD4 T cells after COVID-19. Treatment noted: roughly 10-day PBMC culture with coronavirus spike peptide pools or control peptides (ViraFEST assay). This TCR came from a human donor who had recovered from COVID-19. The specimen was CD4+ T cells from blood, cultured in vitro.

The CDR3 here is CSAREDRGASGANVLTF. The CDR3 DNA is TGCAGTGCTAGAGAAGACAGGGGGGCTTCTGGGGCCAACGTCCTGACTTTC. The chain is built from TRBV20-1 and TRBJ2-6; the match to TRBD1 covers 9 bases. Trimming took 0 bases from V and 1 from J; bases not matched to a gene: 4. The CDR3 spans 17 residues. Germline V gene data show CDR1 as DFQATT and CDR2 as SNEGSKA (reference sequence).